Listed below are T cell receptor beta chains from one sample, sequenced in a study of blood T cell repertoires in COVID-19. Sequenced by immunoSEQ multiplex PCR; TCRdb stores in-frame clones only, minus some. The repertoire holds 150,000 to 200,000 clones, about 72% seen once, with roughly a sixth in the top ten. Sequenced input: PBMCs or T cells enriched from blood (not recorded which). The origin of the receptors is a woman in her forties or fifties who had recovered from COVID-19. The CDR3 runs from the conserved cysteine through the conserved F or W. A D gene is named only where the DNA matches it firmly. Some rows have no size entry. The others give once, few or many, or a class for an expanded clone.

>NA|TRBV7-9|TRBJ2-7|TRBD2
CASSKNQLAAEQYF
TGTGCCAGCAGCAAAAACCAACTAGCGGCCGAGCAGTACTTC
>NA|TRBV7-2|TRBJ2-1|TRBD1
CASSLGPGTGYNEQFF
TGTGCCAGCAGCTTAGGCCCCGGGACAGGCTACAATGAGCAGTTCTTC
>few|TRBV28|TRBJ2-5|NA
CASSSQQGGGETQYF
TGTGCCAGCAGTTCACAACAGGGGGGGGGAGAGACCCAGTACTTC
>few|TRBV29-1|TRBJ1-2|NA
CSVLPVLTGLRLNYGYTF
TGCAGCGTCCTACCGGTGCTCACAGGACTACGCCTCAACTATGGCTACACCTTC
>NA|TRBV4-1|TRBJ2-3|TRBD2
CASSQAAGGWIDTQYF
TGCGCCAGCAGCCAAGCGGCCGGGGGGTGGATAGATACGCAGTATTTT
>once|TRBV12-5|TRBJ1-6|NA
CASGLDGQYEPLHF
TGTGCTAGTGGTTTGGATGGACAGTACGAGCCCCTCCACTTT
>few|TRBV27|TRBJ1-1|NA
CATRPGSVNTEAFF
TGTGCCACCCGGCCAGGGTCAGTGAACACTGAAGCTTTCTTT
>once|TRBV3-1/TRBV3-2|TRBJ2-7|TRBD1
CASRPGQGIGEQYF
TGTGCCAGCAGACCGGGACAGGGGATTGGGGAGCAGTACTTC
>NA|TRBV7-6|TRBJ2-7|TRBD2
CASSLKGGRNYEQYF
TGTGCCAGCAGCCTTAAGGGAGGGCGGAACTACGAGCAGTACTTC
>NA|TRBV27|TRBJ2-1|TRBD2
CASSKGLAGGTYNEQFF
TGTGCCAGCAGTAAAGGACTAGCGGGGGGTACCTACAATGAGCAGTTCTTC
>NA|TRBV10-1|TRBJ1-3|NA
CASSENTGNTIYF
TGCGCCAGCAGTGAAAACACTGGAAACACCATATATTTT
>once|TRBV24-1|TRBJ2-1|NA
CATRGDNEQFF
TGTGCCACCAGAGGGGACAATGAGCAGTTCTTC
>once|TRBV5-4|TRBJ1-4|TRBD1
CASSFRTGATNEKLFF
TGTGCCAGCAGCTTTCGGACAGGGGCAACTAATGAAAAACTGTTTTTT
>many|TRBV29-1|TRBJ2-7|NA
CSVRDSEQYF
TGCAGCGTGCGGGACAGCGAGCAGTACTTC
>NA|TRBV3-1/TRBV3-2|TRBJ1-5|TRBD1
CASSQTGDSNQPQHF
TGTGCCAGCAGCCAGACAGGGGATAGCAATCAGCCCCAGCATTTT
>NA|TRBV3-1/TRBV3-2|TRBJ2-4|NA
CASSQVAGGSRGKNIQYF
TGTGCCAGCAGCCAAGTAGCAGGGGGGAGCCGTGGCAAAAACATTCAGTACTTC
>NA|TRBV30|TRBJ1-5|NA
CAWSGGTSNQPQHF
TGTGCCTGGAGTGGGGGGACATCCAATCAGCCCCAGCATTTT
>NA|TRBV28|TRBJ1-5|NA
CASRSGHLNQPQHF
TGTGCCAGCCGCTCGGGACATTTGAATCAGCCCCAGCATTTT
>few|TRBV7-2|TRBJ1-6|TRBD1
CASSYLRDRKYNSPLHF
TGTGCCAGCAGCTACCTCCGGGACAGAAAATATAATTCACCCCTCCACTTT
>few|TRBV5-1|TRBJ1-2|NA
CASSLGQVPPGSYGYTF
TGCGCCAGCAGCTTGGGACAGGTTCCTCCAGGAAGCTATGGCTACACCTTC
>NA|TRBV7-2|TRBJ2-1|NA
CASSLVGSGGHEQFF
TGTGCCAGCAGCTTAGTCGGTTCTGGTGGGCATGAACAGTTCTTC
>NA|TRBV5-1|TRBJ2-3|TRBD1
CASSRDRGGTDTQYF
TGCGCCAGCAGCCGGGACAGGGGAGGGACAGATACGCAGTATTTT
>NA|TRBV18|TRBJ2-7|TRBD2
CASSPGDGGNYEQYF
TGTGCCAGCTCACCCGGGGACGGGGGGAACTACGAGCAGTACTTC
>NA|TRBV7-2|TRBJ2-1|NA
CASSLYQAEVYNEQFF
TGTGCCAGCAGCTTATATCAAGCGGAGGTCTACAATGAGCAGTTCTTC
>NA|TRBV7-2|TRBJ2-1|NA
CASSPQGLDEQFF
TGTGCCAGCAGCCCGCAGGGATTGGATGAGCAGTTCTTC
>NA|TRBV9|TRBJ1-5|NA
CASSRGVSNQPQHF
TGTGCCAGCAGCCGCGGGGTTAGCAATCAGCCCCAGCATTTT
>NA|TRBV11-2|TRBJ2-2|TRBD2
CASSQATGTRLFF
TGTGCCAGCAGCCAAGCTACCGGGACTAGGCTGTTTTTT
>NA|TRBV5-5|TRBJ2-7|TRBD2
CASRLLAGDFYEQYF
TGTGCCAGCAGGCTACTAGCGGGGGACTTCTACGAGCAGTACTTC
>NA|TRBV6-5|TRBJ2-5|TRBD2
CASSYELAGGPETQYF
TGTGCCAGCAGTTACGAACTAGCGGGAGGGCCGGAGACCCAGTACTTC
>few|TRBV7-2|TRBJ1-4|NA
CASSLVGGGPTNEKLFF
TGTGCCAGCAGCTTAGTGGGGGGGGGTCCCACTAATGAAAAACTGTTTTTT
>once|TRBV9|TRBJ2-3|TRBD2
CASSVLAGGESRQYF
TGTGCCAGCAGCGTATTAGCGGGGGGCGAGAGTAGGCAGTATTTT
>NA|TRBV19|TRBJ2-5|TRBD2
CASSIQGLAGAETQYF
TGTGCCAGTAGTATACAAGGACTAGCGGGAGCCGAGACCCAGTACTTC
>NA|TRBV7-8|TRBJ2-7|NA
CASSFGGREQYF
TGTGCCAGCAGCTTCGGGGGTAGGGAGCAGTACTTC
>NA|TRBV6-2/TRBV6-3|TRBJ2-7|TRBD1
CASSYGSTGGGYEQYF
TGTGCCAGCAGTTACGGATCAACAGGGGGCGGCTACGAGCAGTACTTC
>NA|TRBV28|TRBJ2-6|TRBD1
CASSTGTVFSNVLTF
TGTGCCAGCAGCACGGGGACAGTTTTTTCCAACGTCCTGACTTTC
>NA|TRBV2|TRBJ2-7|TRBD2
CASSAGLAGVGEQYF
TGTGCCAGCAGTGCTGGACTAGCGGGAGTTGGCGAGCAGTACTTC
>NA|TRBV10-3|TRBJ2-5|TRBD1
CAISEEQGVGETQYF
TGTGCCATCAGTGAGGAACAGGGGGTAGGAGAGACCCAGTACTTC
>NA|TRBV5-1|TRBJ2-7|NA
CASSLGGGEQYF
TGCGCCAGCAGCTTGGGAGGGGGCGAGCAGTACTTC
>NA|TRBV5-5|TRBJ2-3|TRBD2
CASSRTSGRGTDTQYF
TGTGCCAGCAGCAGGACTAGCGGGAGAGGGACAGATACGCAGTATTTT
>NA|TRBV5-1|TRBJ2-1|TRBD2
CASTMAGESSYNEQFF
TGCGCCAGCACCATGGCGGGGGAGAGCTCCTACAATGAGCAGTTCTTC
>NA|TRBV7-9|TRBJ2-7|NA
CASSNTYEQYF
TGTGCCAGCAGCAACACCTACGAGCAGTACTTC
>NA|TRBV10-3|TRBJ1-2|TRBD1
CAISDEGADYGYTF
TGTGCCATCAGTGACGAGGGGGCGGACTATGGCTACACCTTC
>NA|TRBV9|TRBJ2-1|TRBD2
CASSGGAAGGYNEQFF
TGTGCCAGCAGCGGAGGCGCGGCGGGAGGCTACAATGAGCAGTTCTTC
>once|TRBV24-1|TRBJ1-6|TRBD1
CATSQTGDSSPLHF
TGTGCCACCAGCCAGACAGGGGATTCTTCACCCCTCCACTTT
>NA|TRBV4-3|TRBJ2-2|TRBD1
CASSQRAGTGSGELFF
TGCGCCAGCAGCCAAAGGGCCGGGACAGGGTCCGGGGAGCTGTTTTTT
>NA|TRBV3-1/TRBV3-2|TRBJ2-1|NA
CASSLRGLYNEQFF
TGTGCCAGCAGCCTCAGAGGTTTGTACAATGAGCAGTTCTTC
>NA|TRBV6-5|TRBJ2-7|TRBD2
CASNSGGGSYEQYF
TGTGCCAGCAATTCTGGGGGGGGGTCCTACGAGCAGTACTTC
>few|TRBV6-4|TRBJ1-3|NA
CASQTRTFGNTIYF
TGTGCCTCTCAAACCCGGACTTTTGGAAACACCATATATTTT
>NA|TRBV28|TRBJ1-1|TRBD1
CASRLLITGGNTEAFF
TGTGCCAGCAGGCTTTTAATAACAGGGGGCAATACTGAAGCTTTCTTT
>NA|TRBV5-4|TRBJ2-5|TRBD1
CASSPDRAPRETQYF
TGTGCCAGCAGCCCTGACAGGGCGCCCCGGGAGACCCAGTACTTC
>NA|TRBV10-3|TRBJ1-5|NA
CAISVRGTNQPQHF
TGTGCCATCAGTGTGAGGGGGACAAATCAGCCCCAGCATTTT
>NA|TRBV2|TRBJ2-3|NA
CASSETAITDTQYF
TGTGCCAGCAGTGAAACAGCCATCACAGATACGCAGTATTTT
>NA|TRBV5-1|TRBJ1-1|TRBD1
CASSFTSRGQSTEAFF
TGCGCCAGCAGCTTCACGAGCCGGGGACAGTCCACTGAAGCTTTCTTT
>NA|TRBV28|TRBJ2-3|NA
CASSRGRGFTDTQYF
TGTGCCAGCAGCCGAGGAAGGGGATTTACAGATACGCAGTATTTT
>NA|TRBV7-2|TRBJ2-5|TRBD2
CASSLVAGGSGETQYF
TGTGCCAGCAGCTTAGTAGCGGGAGGGTCGGGGGAGACCCAGTACTTC
>NA|TRBV30|TRBJ1-2|NA
CAWAKRGGGYTF
TGTGCCTGGGCTAAACGGGGGGGTGGCTACACCTTC
>NA|TRBV30|TRBJ2-3|NA
CAWIKRGFTDTQYF
TGTGCCTGGATAAAGAGGGGGTTTACAGATACGCAGTATTTT